The 20 T cell receptor beta chains below were found in one sample sequenced in a study of brain T cells in children with intractable seizures. The time point denotes: blood from clinic visit 5 months post-surgery; TSC patient then seizure free. Generated by immunoSEQ multiplex PCR, the TCRdb table keeps only in-frame clones and is missing some. Of about 320,000 clones listed, about 93% are singletons. Sequencing was performed on peripheral blood, taken 4 to 6 months after surgery. Receptors originate from a boy younger than two with tuberous sclerosis and intractable seizures.

The chain couples TRBV2 to TRBJ2-3, with D uncertain. V shed 7 bases and J shed 4 bases, with 18 bases lying between them. This CDR3 is built from 15 residues. Germline CDR1 reads SNHLY; CDR2 reads FYNNEI. The CDR3 spells CASTPGQGSPDTQYF. Written as DNA, the CDR3 is TGTGCCAGCACCCCAGGTCAAGGCTCGCCAGATACGCAGTATTTT.

The rearrangement uses TRBV5-4 and TRBJ2-7; perhaps TRBD2 as D (6 bases). Germline-derived CDR1 and CDR2 are SGHNT and YYREEE (reference sequence). Trimming took off 3 bases at V and 5 bases at J, with 12 bases between the two ends. The CDR3 loop spans 13 amino acids. Written as DNA, the CDR3 is TGTGCCAGCAGCTCTGACCCGGGAGACGAGCAGTACTTC. Translation: CASSSDPGDEQYF.

V gene TRBV6-4 combines with J gene TRBJ2-1; D possibly corresponds to TRBD2 (6 bases). CDR1 is MRHNA, CDR2 SNTAGT, per germline. V was pared by 3 bases and J by 8 bases, with 17 bases between. The CDR3 length is 15 residues. CDR3 coding DNA: TGTGCCAGCAGTGATGCGGGGAGGAGGATCGATGAGCAGTTCTTC. The encoded protein is CASSDAGRRIDEQFF.

This chain links TRBV6-6 with TRBJ2-4; 12 positions match TRBD2. V shed 5 bases, J shed 2 bases, and the junction held 13 bases outside the gene matches. The CDR3 is 19 residues long. Per the germline V gene, CDR1 is MNHNY and CDR2 is SVGAGI (reference sequence). CDR3: CASSPRYMTSGRSKNIQYF. The CDR3, as DNA: TGTGCCAGCAGTCCCCGATACATGACTAGCGGGAGATCCAAAAACATTCAGTACTTC.

This chain uses TRBV7-9 with TRBJ2-3; no definite D call. CDR3 size: 13 residues. Per germline, CDR1 SEHNR and CDR2 FQNEAQ (reference sequence). V gave up 0 bases and J gave up 9 bases, with 10 bases separating them. The DNA of the CDR3 is TGTGCCAGCAGCTTAGCGCGGACCCCGACGCAGTATTTT. It is translated as CASSLARTPTQYF.

The chain is built from TRBV7-2 and TRBJ2-7; the match to TRBD2 covers 14 bases. The CDR3 runs to 17 residues. Germline V gives CDR1 SGHTA, CDR2 FQGNSA. Germline trimming cut 5 bases from V and 0 bases from J; bases unmatched to any gene: 6. The CDR3 nucleotides are TGTGCCAGCAGCCCAGGGACTAGCGGGAGCTTCTCCTACGAGCAGTACTTC. Residues: CASSPGTSGSFSYEQYF.

V gene TRBV18 combines with J gene TRBJ2-3; possible D gene TRBD1, 5 bases. Trimming took 6 bases from V and 2 from J, leaving 15 bases between them. Germline loops: CDR1 KGHSH, CDR2 LQKENI. CDR3 length: 15 residues. The CDR3 sequence: CASSNFQGTTDTQYF. CDR3 bases: TGTGCCAGCTCTAACTTCCAGGGAACCACAGATACGCAGTATTTT.

The rearrangement joins TRBV7-6 to TRBJ2-5; 13 bases map to TRBD2. The CDR3 is 16 amino acids. V gave up 5 bases and J gave up 1 base; unmatched junction bases: 4. Germline CDR1 and CDR2: SGHVS and FNYEAQ. Written as DNA, the CDR3 is TGTGCCAGCAGCCGTGGGACTAGCGGGACCCAAGAGACCCAGTACTTC. This translates into CASSRGTSGTQETQYF.

The gene calls are TRBV23-1 and TRBJ2-3, with D unclear. TRBV23-1 is marked as an open reading frame, function uncertain. Trimming stripped 4 bases from V and 0 bases from J, with 29 bases between. This CDR3 spans 21 amino acids. CDR3 region: CASSRWEKGQVETSSTDTQYF. Here the CDR3 DNA reads TGCGCCAGCAGTCGGTGGGAAAAAGGGCAGGTGGAAACCTCTAGCACAGATACGCAGTATTTT.

A single count supports this clone. The chain is built from TRBV9 and TRBJ1-3; tentatively, D is TRBD1 (6 bases). CDR1 and CDR2 (germline): SGDLS, YYNGEE. Trimming stripped 0 bases from V and 6 bases from J, with 10 bases between. The CDR3 is made up of 14 amino acids. The CDR3 nucleotides are TGTGCCAGCAGCGTAGCATCAGGGGAAAACACCATATATTTT. Its protein product is CASSVASGENTIYF.

V and J are TRBV19 and TRBJ2-1, with D tentatively TRBD2 (6 bases). Germline CDR1 is LNHDA and CDR2 is SQIVND (reference sequence). CDR3 length: 15 residues. Deletions cut 3 bases from V and 6 bases from J, with 15 bases between. DNA of the CDR3: TGTGCCAGTAGTATCCTAGCGTACGGGGGCAATGAGCAGTTCTTC. This translates into CASSILAYGGNEQFF.

The gene calls are TRBV21-1 and TRBJ1-1. TRBV21-1 is shown as a pseudogene. The length of the CDR3 is 12 residues. The CDR3 protein is CASSKGGAEAFF. CDR3 bases: TGTGCCAGCAGCAAAGGAGGGGCAGAAGCTTTCTTT.

This clone has a single count. The V gene is TRBV7-9, the J gene TRBJ2-5; D may be TRBD1 (6 bases). The V end was cut by 6 bases, the J end by 2 bases, with 10 bases between. Germline lookup yields CDR1 SEHNR and CDR2 FQNEAQ (reference sequence). The CDR3 length is 13 residues. The CDR3 DNA is TGTGCCAGCAGGCCGAGGGGGCAAGAGACCCAGTACTTC. Translated, it gives CASRPRGQETQYF.

The rearrangement uses TRBV9 and TRBJ2-1; D could derive from TRBD1 or TRBD2 (7 bases each). This CDR3 is built from 16 residues. Deletions cut 4 bases from V and 1 base from J, with 15 bases between. CDR1 and CDR2 (germline): SGDLS, YYNGEE. CDR3 bases: TGTGCCAGCAGCCCAGGGGGGGGGTGGTCCTACAATGAGCAGTTCTTC. Amino acids: CASSPGGGWSYNEQFF.

This sequence joins TRBV3-1 (or the pseudogene TRBV3-2) and TRBJ1-6; maybe TRBD1 (5 bases). There are 16 residues in the CDR3. Trimming shortened V by 0 bases and J by 12 bases, and 18 bases separated the two germline ends. In germline, CDR1 is LGHDT, CDR2 YNNKEL (reference sequence). CDR3 sequence: CASSQDNGAFSRPLHF. The CDR3 DNA follows: TGTGCCAGCAGCCAAGATAACGGGGCCTTTAGTCGACCCCTCCACTTT.

This chain uses TRBV7-9 with TRBJ2-1; TRBD1 might be the D (6 bases). Germline V gives CDR1 SEHNR, CDR2 FQNEAQ (reference sequence). The CDR3 extends over 16 amino acids. The V end lost 5 bases, the J end lost 4 bases, and 18 bases lay between the germline ends. CDR3 amino acids: CASSPPNRDAYNEQFF. As DNA, the CDR3 is TGTGCCAGCAGCCCTCCGAACAGGGACGCATACAATGAGCAGTTCTTC.

The chain recombines TRBV19 with TRBJ1-5; D unresolved. The V end lost 5 bases, the J end lost 0 bases, and 17 bases lay between the germline ends. The CDR3 contains 17 residues. Germline-derived CDR1 and CDR2 are LNHDA and SQIVND (reference sequence). CDR3 loop: CASSVSPWENSNQPQHF. CDR3 coding DNA: TGTGCCAGTAGTGTTTCTCCGTGGGAGAATAGCAATCAGCCCCAGCATTTT.

This chain connects TRBV5-5 to TRBJ1-6; TRBD1 matches 7 bases. CDR3 size: 15 residues. The trim removed 5 bases at V and 10 bases at J, leaving 12 bases unmatched. Germline assignment: CDR1 SGHKS and CDR2 YYEKEE (reference sequence). The CDR3 sequence: CASRHTEGARSPLHF. CDR3 in DNA: TGTGCCAGCAGGCATACTGAGGGGGCGCGGTCACCCCTCCACTTT.

V usage is TRBV7-9 and J usage is TRBJ1-4, with 7 nucleotides matching TRBD1. Unmatched junction bases numbered 8, after V lost 5 bases and J lost 8 bases. The germline gives CDR1 SEHNR, CDR2 FQNEAQ (reference sequence). This CDR3 region has 14 residues. The CDR3, as DNA: TGTGCCAGCAGCCCTACAGGGGAGGGAGAAAAACTGTTTTTT. It specifies CASSPTGEGEKLFF.

This clone has just a few counts. The chain has TRBV19 and TRBJ1-3; D gene ambiguous. Germline loops: CDR1 LNHDA, CDR2 SQIVND (reference sequence). V dropped 5 bases and J dropped 0 bases, with 11 bases sitting between them. The CDR3 runs 15 residues. The CDR3 sequence is CASSVQTLSGNTIYF. The CDR3 DNA reads TGTGCCAGTAGTGTCCAGACTCTCTCTGGAAACACCATATATTTT. Using reference TRBV19 and TRBJ1-3 for the parts outside the CDR3, the full variable domain is DGGITQSPKYLFRKEGQNVTLSCEQNLNHDAMYWYRQDPGQGLRLIYYSQIVNDFQKGDIAEGYSVSREKKESFPLTVTSAQKNPTAFYLCASSVQTLSGNTIYFGEGSWLTVV.